Many counts were recorded for the clone carrying this TCR beta chain. Its antigen is unidentified. Germline V lookup: CDR1 MNHEY, CDR2 SMNVEV (reference sequence). CDR3 length equals 11 residues. V lost 9 bases, J lost 6 bases, and 4 bases stayed unmatched. This entry is derived from a study of CD8 T cells in ankylosing spondylitis. Study-level results: Some motif variants were previously reported in reactive arthritis synovial fluid and blood. It appeared that ankylosing spondylitis blood was characterized by a TCR beta motif of several highly homologous variants. Clones linked to disease were reported to show significant enrichment in matched ankylosing spondylitis synovial fluid. Peripheral blood held disease-linked clones only at relatively low frequency, and these were CD8+.

Construction of TCR beta libraries was performed using quantitative 5'-RACE with molecular barcodes. Using its own MiXCR run on the 5' RACE reads, TCRdb lists one record per CDR3 protein. The profile shows about 200,000 distinct CDR3 sequences, 5.5% to 7.5% of them singletons. Sequenced material: blood, either unsorted or a sorted T cell fraction (not recorded which). The chain uses TRBV27 and TRBJ1-1; 7 bases map to TRBD1. The source is a male donor with ankylosing spondylitis. The CDR3 is CASSGGSEAFF. The CDR3 coding sequence is TGTGCCAGTTCAGGGGGTTCTGAAGCTTTCTTT.